This T cell receptor beta chain was captured in a study of blood T cell repertoires in COVID-19. Overall study context: The origin of the acute and convalescent COVID-19 samples was the United States, Italy and Spain. Sources were T cells, B-cell-depleted T cells, or PBMCs; the material itself was cDNA or gDNA.

CDR3 length equals 16 residues. The V gene end was trimmed by 0 bases and the J gene end by 3 bases; junction bases not matched to a gene: 2. The germline V gene encodes CDR1 SGDLS and CDR2 YYNGEE. Original processing notes: It was from reference gene primer amplification that nucleated cell counts were estimated. Generated by immunoSEQ multiplex PCR, the TCRdb table keeps only in-frame clones and is missing some. V, J and clone size derive from that table, while D and trimming were established from the DNA sequence. The sample contains more than 150,000 clones, under 90% of which appear only once. What was sequenced was peripheral blood. This sequence joins TRBV9 and TRBJ1-4; 10 bases are shared with TRBD1. This TCR came from a human donor in a cohort sampled during active COVID-19. The CDR3, as DNA: TGTGCCAGCAGCGTAGGACAGGGGGCGGCTAATGAAAAACTGTTTTTT. Protein sequence: CASSVGQGAANEKLFF.